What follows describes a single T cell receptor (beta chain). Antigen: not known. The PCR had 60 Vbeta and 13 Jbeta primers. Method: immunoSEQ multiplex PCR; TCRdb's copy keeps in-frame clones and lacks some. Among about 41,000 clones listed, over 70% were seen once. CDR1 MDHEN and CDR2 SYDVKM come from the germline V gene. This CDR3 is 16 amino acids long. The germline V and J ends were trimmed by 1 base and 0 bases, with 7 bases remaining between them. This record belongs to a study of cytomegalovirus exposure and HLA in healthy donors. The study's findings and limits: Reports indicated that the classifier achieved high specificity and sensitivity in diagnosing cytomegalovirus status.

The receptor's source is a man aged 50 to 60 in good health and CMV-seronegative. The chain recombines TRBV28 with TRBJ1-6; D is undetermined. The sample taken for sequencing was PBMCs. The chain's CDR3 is CASSLSGSSYNSPLHF. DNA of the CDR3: TGTGCCAGCAGTTTATCGGGGAGCTCCTATAATTCACCCCTCCACTTT.